The 20 T cell receptor beta chains in this list originate from one sample, sequenced in a study of T-cell memory formation after mild COVID-19. MiXCR was run by TCRdb on the 5' RACE reads, yielding one entry per CDR3 protein. This table holds hundreds of thousands of distinct CDR3 sequences, approximately 14% found once. Source material: PBMCs or a T cell subset sorted from them (not recorded which). The receptors here all came from a man between 18 and 29 years old who had mild COVID-19 (a few samples of this study predate the infection). Cell type and time point are not known.

V usage is TRBV29-1 and J usage is TRBJ2-7, with D possibly being TRBD1 (5 bases). Germline loops: CDR1 SQVTM, CDR2 ANQGSEA. The V gene lost 2 bases and the J gene lost 2 bases, with 13 bases spanning the gap. The CDR3 has 14 amino acids. The CDR3 DNA sequence: TGCAGCGTTGAACGGTTGGACACCACCTACGAGCAGTACTTC. Translated, it gives CSVERLDTTYEQYF.

V is TRBV7-9 and J is TRBJ2-5; D is uncertain. In germline, CDR1 is SEHNR, CDR2 FQNEAQ (reference sequence). Deletions cut 3 bases from V and 5 bases from J, with 13 bases between. The CDR3 sequence is 14 residues long. CDR3: CASSLMASLETQYF. The CDR3 DNA reads TGTGCCAGCAGCTTGATGGCTAGTTTGGAGACCCAGTACTTC.

This clonotype has only a few counts. The chain couples TRBV10-3 to TRBJ1-5; D uncertain. The CDR3 loop spans 14 amino acids. Germline V CDR1 and CDR2: ENHRY, SYGVKD. Between the trimmed V and J ends, which lost 8 bases and 2 bases, there was a span of 13 bases. CDR3 protein: CAIGTDGGNQPQHF. CDR3 nucleotide sequence: TGTGCCATCGGAACCGATGGGGGCAATCAGCCCCAGCATTTT.

The rearrangement joins TRBV20-1 to TRBJ1-1; 8 bases match TRBD1. The V gene end was trimmed by 6 bases and the J gene end by 9 bases; junction bases not matched to a gene: 3. This CDR3 region has 10 residues. Germline CDR1 is DFQATT and CDR2 is SNEGSKA (reference sequence). The CDR3 DNA reads as TGCAGTGCAAGGGACAGGAAAGCTTTCTTT. Amino acids: CSARDRKAFF.

The J gene is TRBJ2-3, the V gene TRBV20-1, with 10 nucleotides matching TRBD2. Germline loops: CDR1 DFQATT, CDR2 SNEGSKA (reference sequence). The V and J ends lost 0 bases and 4 bases, in that order; junction bases with no gene match: 10. The CDR3 sequence is 17 residues long. CDR3: CSARDHVRSGGADTQYF. In DNA form, the CDR3 reads TGCAGTGCTAGAGATCATGTCAGGAGCGGGGGGGCAGATACGCAGTATTTT.

This clonotype turned up a few times. V usage is TRBV3-1 and J usage is TRBJ1-2, with 10 positions matching TRBD1. Germline assignment: CDR1 LGHDT and CDR2 YNNKEL (reference sequence). J gave up 8 bases and V 1 base, and 1 base lay outside the gene matches. This CDR3 contains 13 residues. CDR3 DNA sequence: TGTGCCAGCAGCCAAGGGGACAGGGGCGGCTACACCTTC. Translation gives CASSQGDRGGYTF.

The sample holds a few counts of this clonotype. J is TRBJ2-7 and V is TRBV7-2, with D uncertain. CDR3 size: 15 residues. Germline V gene lookup returns CDR1 SGHTA and CDR2 FQGNSA. V lost 4 bases, J lost 4 bases, and 17 bases lay in between. This CDR3 is CASSSREALRYEQYF. CDR3 nucleotides: TGTGCCAGCAGCTCCCGCGAGGCGCTACGGTACGAGCAGTACTTC.

V gene TRBV12-3 or TRBV12-4 combines with J gene TRBJ1-1; TRBD1 matches at 7 bases. The J segment lost 10 bases and the V segment lost 5 bases, leaving 10 bases of the junction unmatched. CDR3 size: 13 residues. The CDR3 DNA reads TGTGCCAGCAGTCAAGAACAGGGGATTGGAGCTTTCTTT. Its protein product is CASSQEQGIGAFF.

This clonotype occurred a few times. The chain uses TRBV20-1 and TRBJ1-1, with 10 bases lining up with TRBD1. The germline V gene encodes CDR1 DFQATT and CDR2 SNEGSKA (reference sequence). V gave up 2 bases and J gave up 2 bases; unmatched junction bases: 2. The CDR3 sequence is 14 residues long. The CDR3 DNA follows: TGCAGTGCTAGAAGGGACAGGGGAAACACTGAAGCTTTCTTT. It codes for CSARRDRGNTEAFF.

The chain recombines TRBV6-5 with TRBJ2-5; 7 positions match TRBD2. V trimming: 4 bases; J trimming: 3 bases; junction bases outside the gene matches: 11. This CDR3 has 16 residues. The germline CDR1 and CDR2 sequences are MNHEY and SVGAGI. The CDR3 DNA reads TGTGCCAGCAGTTCCCCCTTTGGGGGGAGGGAAGAGACCCAGTACTTC. Translating it yields CASSSPFGGREETQYF.

This clonotype was recorded a few times. The chain combines TRBV7-3 with TRBJ2-5, with 7 bases lining up with TRBD1. Germline V CDR1 and CDR2: SGHTA, FQGTGA. The V and J ends lost 4 bases and 2 bases, in that order; junction bases with no gene match: 4. The length of the CDR3 is 14 residues. The DNA of the CDR3 is TGTGCCAGCAGCTCGGACAGGTCGCAAGAGACCCAGTACTTC. Translated, it gives CASSSDRSQETQYF.

The chain combines TRBV2 with TRBJ1-5; possible D gene TRBD1, 6 bases. The CDR3 covers 14 residues. V lost 3 bases and J 7 bases, leaving 13 bases between the germline ends. Germline V gives CDR1 SNHLY, CDR2 FYNNEI. The CDR3 nucleotides are TGTGCCAGCAGTGAGTCCTCGGGGGGCCAGCCCCAGCATTTT. It translates to CASSESSGGQPQHF.

The chain is built from TRBV27 and TRBJ1-2; D might be TRBD1 (5 bases). This CDR3 contains 12 residues. Per the germline V gene, CDR1 is MNHEY and CDR2 is SMNVEV (reference sequence). The V end was cut by 6 bases, the J end by 6 bases, with 11 bases between. The DNA of the CDR3 is TGTGCCAGCAGGCAGGGATCCGATGGCTACACCTTC. Amino acid sequence: CASRQGSDGYTF.

This clonotype was seen many times. This sequence joins TRBV1 and TRBJ2-5. TRBV1 is recorded as a pseudogene. The CDR3 covers 14 residues. The CDR3 loop is CTSRLKTTRETQYF. The CDR3 DNA is TGCACCAGCAGACTCAAGACGACCCGAGAGACCCAGTACTTC.

The CDR3: CASSQDLGIETQYF. In DNA, the CDR3 is TGCGCCAGCAGCCAAGATCTGGGAATCGAGACCCAGTACTTC. The rearrangement links TRBV4-3 to TRBJ2-5, with D uncertain. In germline, CDR1 is LGHNA, CDR2 YSLEER. This CDR3 is built from 14 residues. The germline V and J ends were trimmed by 0 bases and 5 bases, with 10 bases remaining between them.

This clonotype was seen more than once but under ten times. J is TRBJ1-2 and V is TRBV4-3, with D possibly matching TRBD1 (6 bases). CDR1 is LGHNA, CDR2 YSLEER, per germline. Trimming left V 1 base short and J 3 bases short, with 12 bases between. CDR3 length equals 15 residues. The CDR3 here is CASSQVTGTDYGYTF. The CDR3 nucleotides are TGCGCCAGCAGCCAAGTGACAGGTACCGACTATGGCTACACCTTC.

This clonotype was seen a few times. The chain joins TRBV28 to TRBJ2-5; no clear D gene. V was trimmed by 6 bases and J by 2 bases, leaving 13 bases between them. Germline loops: CDR1 MDHEN, CDR2 SYDVKM. The CDR3 loop spans 14 amino acids. CDR3 amino acids: CASSSRLRQETQYF. The CDR3 DNA sequence: TGTGCCAGCAGCTCCCGGTTGCGACAAGAGACCCAGTACTTC.

There are a few counts of this clonotype. The rearrangement uses TRBV28 and TRBJ1-1; 8 nucleotides align to TRBD1. Germline V lookup: CDR1 MDHEN, CDR2 SYDVKM. The V gene end was trimmed by 6 bases and the J gene end by 4 bases; junction bases not matched to a gene: 10. This CDR3 is 15 amino acids long. The CDR3 nucleotides read TGTGCCAGCAGCACAGGGGGGGGTCGGGGCACTGAAGCTTTCTTT. Amino acid sequence: CASSTGGGRGTEAFF.

This clonotype occurred many times. The chain combines TRBV6-2 or TRBV6-3 with TRBJ2-7, with D maybe TRBD2 (5 bases). V shed 6 bases and J shed 2 bases, with 20 bases lying between them. Germline CDR1 MNHEY, CDR2 SVGEGT. This CDR3 is 16 amino acids long. In DNA form, the CDR3 reads TGTGCCAGCAGCTCCCCCCGAGGGCGAATACCCTACGAGCAGTACGTC. It codes for CASSSPRGRIPYEQYV.

This clonotype was seen more than once but under ten times. The chain is built from TRBV4-3 and TRBJ1-1; D is unclear. This CDR3 has 13 amino acids. Trimming removed 4 bases at V and 5 bases at J, with 11 bases between. The V gene's germline CDR1 is LGHNA and CDR2 YSLEER. Here the CDR3 reads CASSRTMDTEAFF. As DNA, the CDR3 is TGCGCCAGCAGCCGGACGATGGATACTGAAGCTTTCTTT.